A selection of T cell receptor beta chains follows, all from one sample in a study of shared clonotypes between healthy human individuals. Using immunoSEQ multiplex PCR, the repertoire was profiled, and TCRdb retains in-frame clones only, with some absent. In the table there are more than 500,000 clones, around 95% of which are singletons. The specimen sequenced was naive CD4+ T cells sorted from blood. The receptors shown here come from a woman between 25 and 40 years old in good health. Both conserved end residues are part of each CDR3. The D gene is left open where the match is weak. The size entry is marked missing in some rows and otherwise reads once, few, many or a size class.

v_call: TRBV5-6
d_call: TRBD1
j_call: TRBJ2-5
clone_size: once
cdr3_aa: CASSPTGTEETQYF
cdr3_nt: TGTGCCAGCAGTCCGACCGGGACAGAAGAGACCCAGTACTTC

v_call: TRBV5-1
d_call: TRBD2
j_call: TRBJ2-7
clone_size: -
cdr3_aa: CASSQRFGGEPYEQYF
cdr3_nt: TGCGCCAGCAGCCAACGATTTGGGGGGGAACCCTACGAGCAGTACTTC

v_call: TRBV5-5
d_call: TRBD1
j_call: TRBJ2-5
clone_size: -
cdr3_aa: CASKTQTGAQETQYF
cdr3_nt: TGTGCCAGCAAGACTCAGACAGGGGCCCAAGAGACCCAGTACTTC

v_call: TRBV5-4
d_call: -
j_call: TRBJ2-7
clone_size: -
cdr3_aa: CASSRKTDGDYEQYF
cdr3_nt: TGTGCCAGCAGTCGAAAAACCGACGGAGACTACGAGCAGTACTTC

v_call: TRBV7-8
d_call: TRBD2
j_call: TRBJ2-2
clone_size: -
cdr3_aa: CASSPNPLAGGTGELFF
cdr3_nt: TGTGCCAGCAGCCCAAACCCACTAGCGGGAGGCACCGGGGAGCTGTTTTTT

v_call: TRBV2
d_call: TRBD1
j_call: TRBJ1-5
clone_size: -
cdr3_aa: CASSAGQGRFQPQHF
cdr3_nt: TGTGCCAGCAGTGCGGGACAGGGGAGATTTCAGCCCCAGCATTTT

v_call: TRBV18
d_call: TRBD1
j_call: TRBJ2-1
clone_size: -
cdr3_aa: CASSGQEDNNEQFF
cdr3_nt: TGTGCCAGCTCGGGACAGGAAGATAACAATGAGCAGTTCTTC

v_call: TRBV7-6
d_call: TRBD2
j_call: TRBJ2-7
clone_size: -
cdr3_aa: CASSTTSSGRFYEQYF
cdr3_nt: TGTGCCAGCAGCACCACTTCCAGCGGGAGGTTCTACGAGCAGTACTTC

v_call: TRBV30
d_call: TRBD2
j_call: TRBJ2-5
clone_size: -
cdr3_aa: CAWSVQPASGTQETQYF
cdr3_nt: TGTGCCTGGAGTGTACAGCCGGCTAGCGGGACCCAAGAGACCCAGTACTTC

v_call: TRBV28
d_call: -
j_call: TRBJ1-2
clone_size: once
cdr3_aa: CASSPGLHGYTF
cdr3_nt: TGTGCCAGCAGTCCCGGGCTCCACGGCTACACCTTC

v_call: TRBV27
d_call: -
j_call: TRBJ1-2
clone_size: -
cdr3_aa: CASSSDRRNGYTF
cdr3_nt: TGTGCCAGCAGTTCCGACAGACGCAATGGCTACACCTTC

v_call: TRBV5-4
d_call: -
j_call: TRBJ2-5
clone_size: -
cdr3_aa: CASSLRVGETQYF
cdr3_nt: TGTGCCAGCAGCTTGCGAGTTGGAGAGACCCAGTACTTC

v_call: TRBV28
d_call: TRBD2
j_call: TRBJ2-7
clone_size: -
cdr3_aa: CASSHPLLAGGYEQYF
cdr3_nt: TGTGCCAGCAGTCACCCTCTGCTAGCGGGAGGCTACGAGCAGTACTTC

v_call: TRBV6-6
d_call: -
j_call: TRBJ2-6
clone_size: -
cdr3_aa: CASSYRAGANVLTF
cdr3_nt: TGTGCCAGCAGTTACCGGGCTGGGGCCAACGTCCTGACTTTC

v_call: TRBV19
d_call: -
j_call: TRBJ1-5
clone_size: -
cdr3_aa: CASSPKIPLGNQPQHF
cdr3_nt: TGTGCCAGTAGTCCCAAAATCCCCCTCGGCAATCAGCCCCAGCATTTT

v_call: TRBV28
d_call: -
j_call: TRBJ2-4
clone_size: -
cdr3_aa: CASSPPGRAKNIQYF
cdr3_nt: TGTGCCAGCAGTCCCCCAGGGAGGGCCAAAAACATTCAGTACTTC

v_call: TRBV28
d_call: TRBD2
j_call: TRBJ2-7
clone_size: -
cdr3_aa: CASSLSGGSSYEQYF
cdr3_nt: TGTGCCAGCAGTTTATCTGGCGGGAGTAGTTACGAGCAGTACTTC

v_call: TRBV25-1
d_call: -
j_call: TRBJ1-4
clone_size: -
cdr3_aa: CASSDAWGAMAEKLFF
cdr3_nt: TGTGCCAGCAGTGATGCTTGGGGGGCGATGGCTGAAAAACTGTTTTTT

v_call: TRBV10-2
d_call: -
j_call: TRBJ2-1
clone_size: -
cdr3_aa: CASSKRRDHPNEQFF
cdr3_nt: TGCGCCAGCAGTAAGAGACGGGACCACCCCAATGAGCAGTTCTTC

v_call: TRBV19
d_call: TRBD1
j_call: TRBJ1-4
clone_size: -
cdr3_aa: CASSRDRGPGGLFF
cdr3_nt: TGTGCCAGTAGTCGGGACAGGGGACCGGGTGGACTGTTTTTT

v_call: TRBV6-5
d_call: -
j_call: TRBJ2-5
clone_size: -
cdr3_aa: CASSYARGGQETQYF
cdr3_nt: TGTGCCAGCAGCTACGCCAGGGGGGGGCAAGAGACCCAGTACTTC

v_call: TRBV5-6
d_call: TRBD2
j_call: TRBJ2-7
clone_size: -
cdr3_aa: CASSLLRGVYEQYF
cdr3_nt: TGTGCCAGCAGCTTATTGCGGGGGGTCTACGAGCAGTACTTC

v_call: TRBV28
d_call: -
j_call: TRBJ2-5
clone_size: -
cdr3_aa: CASKMWGAQETQYF
cdr3_nt: TGTGCCAGCAAGATGTGGGGGGCCCAAGAGACCCAGTACTTC

v_call: TRBV6-1
d_call: TRBD1
j_call: TRBJ1-5
clone_size: -
cdr3_aa: CASSEEGQGNLLRGNQPQHF
cdr3_nt: TGTGCCAGCAGTGAAGAAGGACAGGGTAACCTCCTCAGGGGCAATCAGCCCCAGCATTTT

v_call: TRBV28
d_call: -
j_call: TRBJ2-7
clone_size: -
cdr3_aa: CASSLNSLSGLSSYEQYF
cdr3_nt: TGTGCCAGCAGTTTGAACTCGCTAAGCGGGCTGAGCTCCTACGAGCAGTACTTC

v_call: TRBV5-1
d_call: TRBD2
j_call: TRBJ2-5
clone_size: -
cdr3_aa: CASSTSREGETQYF
cdr3_nt: TGCGCCAGCAGCACCAGTCGGGAGGGAGAGACCCAGTACTTC

v_call: TRBV5-1
d_call: -
j_call: TRBJ2-5
clone_size: -
cdr3_aa: CASSLEEAGETQYF
cdr3_nt: TGCGCCAGCAGCTTGGAGGAAGCCGGGGAGACCCAGTACTTC

v_call: TRBV11-2
d_call: -
j_call: TRBJ2-5
clone_size: -
cdr3_aa: CASSLGQIETQYF
cdr3_nt: TGTGCCAGCAGCCTTGGCCAAATCGAGACCCAGTACTTC

v_call: TRBV7-2
d_call: -
j_call: TRBJ1-5
clone_size: once
cdr3_aa: CASSPRTVGEPQHF
cdr3_nt: TGTGCCAGCAGCCCCCGGACAGTTGGGGAGCCCCAGCATTTT

v_call: TRBV19
d_call: -
j_call: TRBJ2-7
clone_size: -
cdr3_aa: CASSMNVLVYEQYF
cdr3_nt: TGTGCCAGTAGTATGAATGTACTGGTCTACGAGCAGTACTTC

v_call: TRBV7-3
d_call: TRBD2
j_call: TRBJ2-1
clone_size: -
cdr3_aa: CASSEAGTSGGSSYNEQFF
cdr3_nt: TGTGCCAGCTCCGAGGCCGGGACTAGCGGGGGGAGCTCCTACAATGAGCAGTTCTTC

v_call: TRBV15
d_call: -
j_call: TRBJ1-2
clone_size: -
cdr3_aa: CATSTDRDSRGYTF
cdr3_nt: TGTGCCACCAGCACAGACCGGGACTCCCGGGGCTACACCTTC

v_call: TRBV29-1
d_call: TRBD2
j_call: TRBJ2-5
clone_size: -
cdr3_aa: CSVEKGGETQYF
cdr3_nt: TGCAGCGTTGAAAAGGGAGGGGAGACCCAGTACTTC

v_call: TRBV7-6
d_call: TRBD1
j_call: TRBJ2-3
clone_size: -
cdr3_aa: CASSETGLADTQYF
cdr3_nt: TGTGCCAGCAGCGAGACAGGGTTGGCAGATACGCAGTATTTT

v_call: TRBV5-1
d_call: -
j_call: TRBJ2-2
clone_size: -
cdr3_aa: CASSLSLARTGELFF
cdr3_nt: TGCGCCAGCAGCTTGTCCCTAGCGCGTACCGGGGAGCTGTTTTTT

v_call: TRBV29-1
d_call: -
j_call: TRBJ1-4
clone_size: -
cdr3_aa: CSAGTPPEKLFF
cdr3_nt: TGCAGCGCGGGAACTCCACCTGAAAAACTGTTTTTT

v_call: TRBV10-2
d_call: -
j_call: TRBJ2-1
clone_size: -
cdr3_aa: CASRGRDEQFF
cdr3_nt: TGCGCCAGCAGGGGACGGGATGAGCAGTTCTTC

v_call: TRBV6-1
d_call: -
j_call: TRBJ1-5
clone_size: -
cdr3_aa: CASSEMTGHQPQHF
cdr3_nt: TGTGCCAGCAGTGAAATGACGGGACATCAGCCCCAGCATTTT

v_call: TRBV9
d_call: TRBD1
j_call: TRBJ1-2
clone_size: -
cdr3_aa: CASSDTGTGHPNYGYTF
cdr3_nt: TGTGCCAGCAGCGACACCGGGACAGGGCACCCTAACTATGGCTACACCTTC

v_call: TRBV7-9
d_call: TRBD2
j_call: TRBJ2-2
clone_size: -
cdr3_aa: CASTKNRGLGYIGELFF
cdr3_nt: TGTGCCAGCACCAAAAATCGGGGACTAGGTTATATCGGGGAGCTGTTTTTT

v_call: TRBV4-1
d_call: TRBD2
j_call: TRBJ2-5
clone_size: -
cdr3_aa: CASSRGTRDGETQYF
cdr3_nt: TGCGCCAGCAGCCGCGGGACTAGAGACGGAGAGACCCAGTACTTC

v_call: TRBV28
d_call: TRBD1
j_call: TRBJ1-3
clone_size: -
cdr3_aa: CASRNRGGSGNTIYF
cdr3_nt: TGTGCCAGCAGAAACAGGGGAGGCTCTGGAAACACCATATATTTT

v_call: TRBV28
d_call: -
j_call: TRBJ1-3
clone_size: -
cdr3_aa: CASGSGSWSSGNTIYF
cdr3_nt: TGTGCCAGCGGCTCCGGGAGTTGGAGCTCTGGAAACACCATATATTTT

v_call: TRBV21-1
d_call: -
j_call: TRBJ2-1
clone_size: -
cdr3_aa: CASSKLRASGTRNEQFF
cdr3_nt: TGTGCCAGCAGCAAACTAAGGGCTAGCGGGACTCGAAATGAGCAGTTCTTC

v_call: TRBV20-1
d_call: -
j_call: TRBJ1-1
clone_size: -
cdr3_aa: CSPRQGPEAFF
cdr3_nt: TGCAGTCCCCGGCAGGGACCTGAAGCTTTCTTT

v_call: TRBV27
d_call: -
j_call: TRBJ2-1
clone_size: -
cdr3_aa: CASSGAGFSYNEQFF
cdr3_nt: TGTGCCAGCAGTGGCGCAGGGTTTTCCTACAATGAGCAGTTCTTC

v_call: TRBV23-1
d_call: -
j_call: TRBJ1-1
clone_size: -
cdr3_aa: CASSQPGSGNHTEAFF
cdr3_nt: TGCGCCAGCAGTCAACCGGGATCCGGGAACCACACTGAAGCTTTCTTT

v_call: TRBV2
d_call: -
j_call: TRBJ2-7
clone_size: -
cdr3_aa: CASTWGASGFYEQYF
cdr3_nt: TGTGCCAGCACCTGGGGGGCTAGCGGATTCTACGAGCAGTACTTC

v_call: TRBV6-1
d_call: -
j_call: TRBJ2-5
clone_size: -
cdr3_aa: CASSVSRTQETQYF
cdr3_nt: TGTGCCAGCAGTGTCAGTAGAACCCAAGAGACCCAGTACTTC

v_call: TRBV27
d_call: -
j_call: TRBJ2-1
clone_size: -
cdr3_aa: CASSLGNEQFF
cdr3_nt: TGTGCCAGCAGTCTTGGAAATGAGCAGTTCTTC